A selection of T cell receptor beta chains follows, all from one sample in a study of OX40 agonist ivuxolimab in advanced cancers. Data came from immunoSEQ multiplex PCR; TCRdb stores just in-frame clones and leaves some out. The repertoire includes over 55,000 clones, roughly 94% of them detected once, and roughly 14% sits in the top ten. Sequenced material: CD4+ or CD8+ T cells sorted from blood, taken in a trial of the OX40 agonist ivuxolimab. Receptor source: an adult with an advanced solid tumor such as melanoma, head and neck, liver or kidney cancer. Each CDR3 is given with its conserved first and last residue. A D gene is named only where the DNA matches it firmly. Rows may omit the clone size; those that give it use once, few, many or a size class.

TRBV15,TRBJ1-2,-,13,once,TGTGCCACCAGCAGAGAGCAGTTCTATGGCTACACCTTC,CATSREQFYGYTF
TRBV9,TRBJ1-5,-,14,-,TGTGCCAGCAGTGAGGGGGATAGCAATCAGCCCCAGCATTTT,CASSEGDSNQPQHF
TRBV4-3,TRBJ1-2,-,15,once,TGCGCCAGCAGCCAAGATCTGGGGGGTTCCTATGGCTACACCTTC,CASSQDLGGSYGYTF
TRBV7-9,TRBJ2-5,TRBD2,14,-,TGTGCCAGCAGCGCCGTAGCGGGAGGGCGGGCCCAGTACTTC,CASSAVAGGRAQYF
TRBV7-6,TRBJ2-7,-,14,-,TGTGCCAGCAGCCCCGTCGCGGGGGCAGACGAGCAGTACTTC,CASSPVAGADEQYF
TRBV4-3,TRBJ1-5,-,15,once,TGCGCCAGCAGCCAAGATAGCAGTTACAATCAGCCCCAGCATTTT,CASSQDSSYNQPQHF
TRBV7-2,TRBJ1-6,-,17,-,TGTGCCAGCAGCCCTCAAATCAGAGGCTCCTATAATTCACCCCTCCACTTT,CASSPQIRGSYNSPLHF
TRBV6-6,TRBJ2-1,TRBD1,14,-,TGTGCCAGCAGTTACTCGACAGGGCGAAATGAGCAGTTCTTC,CASSYSTGRNEQFF
TRBV27,TRBJ2-1,TRBD1,16,once,TGTGCCAGCTCCTTGGGGACAGGGCCCTCCTACAATGAGCAGTTCTTC,CASSLGTGPSYNEQFF
TRBV2,TRBJ2-3,-,16,-,TGTGCCAGCAGGAAAAACGTCAGGGGTTACACAGATACGCAGTATTTT,CASRKNVRGYTDTQYF
TRBV5-1,TRBJ2-7,TRBD2,15,-,TGCGCCAGCAGCTTGTTCACTAGCGGGTCCTACGAGCAGTACTTC,CASSLFTSGSYEQYF
TRBV7-9,TRBJ1-4,-,14,few,TGTGCCAGCAGCCCTCAGGGGAGCAGGGAAAAACTGTTTTTT,CASSPQGSREKLFF
TRBV27,TRBJ2-3,TRBD2,17,-,TGTGCCAGCAGTTTTACCACTAGCGGGGGCCCCACAGATACGCAGTATTTT,CASSFTTSGGPTDTQYF
TRBV4-3,TRBJ2-1,TRBD1,16,-,TGCGCCAGCAGCCAAGAGTGGGACAGGGACCACAATGAGCAGTTCTTC,CASSQEWDRDHNEQFF
TRBV5-1,TRBJ2-7,-,15,-,TGCGCCAGCAGCTCGAGGGAAGAGCGGAGCTACGAGCAGTACTTC,CASSSREERSYEQYF